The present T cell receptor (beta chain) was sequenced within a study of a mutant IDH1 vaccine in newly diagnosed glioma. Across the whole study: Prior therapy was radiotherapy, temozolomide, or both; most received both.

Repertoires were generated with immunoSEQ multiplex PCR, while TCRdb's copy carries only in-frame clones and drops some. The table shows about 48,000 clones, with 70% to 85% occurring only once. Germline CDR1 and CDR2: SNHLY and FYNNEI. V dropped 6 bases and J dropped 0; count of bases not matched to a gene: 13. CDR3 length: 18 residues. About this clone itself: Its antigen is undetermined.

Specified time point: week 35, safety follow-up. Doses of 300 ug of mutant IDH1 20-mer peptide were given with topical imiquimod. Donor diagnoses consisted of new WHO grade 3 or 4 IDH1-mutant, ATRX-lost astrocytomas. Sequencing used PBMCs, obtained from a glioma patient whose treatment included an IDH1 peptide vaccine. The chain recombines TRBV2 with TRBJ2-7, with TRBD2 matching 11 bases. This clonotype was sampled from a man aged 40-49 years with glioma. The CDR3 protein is CASSVAGGRFGNSYEQYF. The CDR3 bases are TGTGCCAGCAGCGTAGCGGGGGGGCGTTTTGGGAACTCCTACGAGCAGTACTTC. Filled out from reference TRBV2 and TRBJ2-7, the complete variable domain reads EPEVTQTPSHQVTQMGQEVILRCVPISNHLYFYWYRQILGQKVEFLVSFYNNEISEKSEIFDDQFSVERPDGSNFTLKIRSTKLEDSAMYFCASSVAGGRFGNSYEQYFGPGTRLTVT.